One sample yielded the 2 T cell receptor beta chains listed below, sequenced in a study of blood T cell repertoires in COVID-19. Using immunoSEQ multiplex PCR, the repertoire was profiled, and TCRdb retains in-frame clones only, with some absent. Among more than 250,000 clones listed, about 83% were seen once. Sequencing was done on a sample of peripheral blood. The receptors were gathered from a woman aged 45-65 years with acute or convalescent COVID-19.

This rearrangement joins TRBV11-2 to TRBJ1-3; the D gene is possibly TRBD1 (5 bases). Trimming removed 4 bases at V and 0 bases at J, with 13 bases between. The V gene's germline CDR1 is SGHAT and CDR2 FQNNGV. The CDR3 spans 16 residues. DNA of the CDR3: TGTGCCAGCAGCTCATTCCAGGGTTCCTCTGGAAACACCATATATTTT. Amino acid sequence: CASSSFQGSSGNTIYF.

The V and J genes are TRBV7-9 and TRBJ1-5; 10 bases line up with TRBD1. V trimming: 5 bases; J trimming: 5 bases; junction bases outside the gene matches: 9. The CDR3 is made up of 16 amino acids. Looked up from germline, CDR1 is SEHNR and CDR2 is FQNEAQ (reference sequence). CDR3 in DNA: TGTGCCAGCAGCGGTACGGACAGGGGGTGGGATCAGCCCCAGCATTTT. Translated, it gives CASSGTDRGWDQPQHF.